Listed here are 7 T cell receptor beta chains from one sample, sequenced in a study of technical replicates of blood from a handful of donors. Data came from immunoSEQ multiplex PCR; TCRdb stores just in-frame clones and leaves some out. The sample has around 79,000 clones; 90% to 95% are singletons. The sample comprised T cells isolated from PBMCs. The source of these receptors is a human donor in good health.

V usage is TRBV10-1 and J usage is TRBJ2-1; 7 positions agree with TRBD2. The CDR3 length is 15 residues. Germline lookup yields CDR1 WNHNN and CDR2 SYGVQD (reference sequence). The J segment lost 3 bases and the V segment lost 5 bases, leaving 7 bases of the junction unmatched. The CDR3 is CASSFSVAGYNEQFF. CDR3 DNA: TGCGCCAGCAGTTTCTCAGTAGCGGGCTACAATGAGCAGTTCTTC.

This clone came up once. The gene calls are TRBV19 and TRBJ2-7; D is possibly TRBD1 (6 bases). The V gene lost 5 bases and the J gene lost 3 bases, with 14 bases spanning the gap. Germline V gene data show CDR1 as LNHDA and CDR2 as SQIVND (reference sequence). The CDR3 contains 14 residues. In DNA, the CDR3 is TGTGCCAGTAGTTCCGGGGACAAACTCTACGAGCAGTACTTC. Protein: CASSSGDKLYEQYF.

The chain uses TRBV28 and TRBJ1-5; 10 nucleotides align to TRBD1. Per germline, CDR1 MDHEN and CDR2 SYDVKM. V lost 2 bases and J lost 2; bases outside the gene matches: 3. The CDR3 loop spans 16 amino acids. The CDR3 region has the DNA TGTGCCAGCAGTTTACTGGGGACAGGGGGCAATCAGCCCCAGCATTTT. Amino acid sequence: CASSLLGTGGNQPQHF.

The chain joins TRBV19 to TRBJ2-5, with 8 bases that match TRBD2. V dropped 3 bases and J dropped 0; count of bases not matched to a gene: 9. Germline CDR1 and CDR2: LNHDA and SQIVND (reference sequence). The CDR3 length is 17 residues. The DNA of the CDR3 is TGTGCCAGTAGTATGTCAGGACTAGCCCCCTACCAAGAGACCCAGTACTTC. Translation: CASSMSGLAPYQETQYF.

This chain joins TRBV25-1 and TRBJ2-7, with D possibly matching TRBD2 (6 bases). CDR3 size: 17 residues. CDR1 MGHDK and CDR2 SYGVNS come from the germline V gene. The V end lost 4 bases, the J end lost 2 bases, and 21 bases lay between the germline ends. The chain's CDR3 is CASSASPGTPFPYEQYF. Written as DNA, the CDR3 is TGTGCCAGCAGTGCCTCCCCCGGGACTCCCTTTCCCTACGAGCAGTACTTC.

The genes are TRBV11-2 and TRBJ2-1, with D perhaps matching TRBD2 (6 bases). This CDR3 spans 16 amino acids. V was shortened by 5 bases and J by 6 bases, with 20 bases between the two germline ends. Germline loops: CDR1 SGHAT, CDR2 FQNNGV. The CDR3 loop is CASSIPRDSPSNEQFF. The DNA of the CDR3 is TGTGCCAGCAGCATCCCCCGGGACTCCCCTTCCAATGAGCAGTTCTTC.

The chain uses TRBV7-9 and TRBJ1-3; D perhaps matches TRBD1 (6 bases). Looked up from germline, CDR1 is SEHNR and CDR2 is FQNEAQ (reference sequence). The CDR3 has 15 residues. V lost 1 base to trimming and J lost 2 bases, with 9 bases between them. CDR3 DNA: TGTGCCAGCAGCTTAGTGGCAGGGGCTGGAAACACCATATATTTT. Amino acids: CASSLVAGAGNTIYF.